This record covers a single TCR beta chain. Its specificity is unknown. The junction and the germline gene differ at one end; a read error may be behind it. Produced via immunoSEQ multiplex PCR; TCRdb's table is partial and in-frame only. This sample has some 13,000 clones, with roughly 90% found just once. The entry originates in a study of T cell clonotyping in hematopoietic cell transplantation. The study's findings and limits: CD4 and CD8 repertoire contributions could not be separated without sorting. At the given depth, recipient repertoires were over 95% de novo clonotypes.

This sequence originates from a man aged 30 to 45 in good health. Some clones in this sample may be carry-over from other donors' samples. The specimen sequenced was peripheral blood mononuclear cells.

Here the CDR3 reads CASSEDRAGANVLTF. For the CDR3, the DNA is TGTGCCAGCAGCGAAGACAGGGCTGGGGCCAACGTCCTGACTTTC. The rearrangement uses TRBV2 and TRBJ2-6; 7 bases agree with TRBD1. The CDR3 has 15 residues. The V gene's germline CDR1 is SNHLY and CDR2 FYNNEI.